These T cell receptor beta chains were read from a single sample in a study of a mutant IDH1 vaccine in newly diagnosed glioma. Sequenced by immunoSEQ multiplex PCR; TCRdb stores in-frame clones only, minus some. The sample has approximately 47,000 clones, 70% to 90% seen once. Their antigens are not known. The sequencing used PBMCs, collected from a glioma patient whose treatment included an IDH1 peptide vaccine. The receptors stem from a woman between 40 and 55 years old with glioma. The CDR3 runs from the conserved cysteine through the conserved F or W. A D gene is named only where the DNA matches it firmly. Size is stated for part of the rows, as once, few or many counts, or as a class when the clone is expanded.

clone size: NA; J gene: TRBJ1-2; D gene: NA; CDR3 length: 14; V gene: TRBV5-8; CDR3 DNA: TGTGCCAGCAGCTTGATTTTGGGGGCAAAAGGCTACACCTTC; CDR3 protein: CASSLILGAKGYTF
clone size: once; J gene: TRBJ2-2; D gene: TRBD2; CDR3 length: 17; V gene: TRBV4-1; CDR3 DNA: TGCGCCAGCAGCCAAAGACTAGCGGGAGTGAACACCGGGGAGCTGTTTTTT; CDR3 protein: CASSQRLAGVNTGELFF
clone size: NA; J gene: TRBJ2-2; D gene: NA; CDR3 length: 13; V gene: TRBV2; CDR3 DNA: TGTGCCAGCAGTGGATACGGGACCGGGGAGCTGTTTTTT; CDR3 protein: CASSGYGTGELFF
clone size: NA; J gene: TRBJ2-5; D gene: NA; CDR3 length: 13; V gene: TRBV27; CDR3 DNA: TGTGCCAGCAGTTTCGGTTGGAGAGAGACCCAGTACTTC; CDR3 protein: CASSFGWRETQYF
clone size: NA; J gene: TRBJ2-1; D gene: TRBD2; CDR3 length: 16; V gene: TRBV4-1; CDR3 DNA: TGCGCCAGCAGCCTTAGTAGCGGGAGGCCGTGGAATGAGCAGTTCTTC; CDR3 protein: CASSLSSGRPWNEQFF
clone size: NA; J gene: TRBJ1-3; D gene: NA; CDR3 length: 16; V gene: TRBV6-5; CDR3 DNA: TGTGCCAGCAGTTACTCGGCGACTCTCTCTGGAAACACCATATATTTT; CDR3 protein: CASSYSATLSGNTIYF
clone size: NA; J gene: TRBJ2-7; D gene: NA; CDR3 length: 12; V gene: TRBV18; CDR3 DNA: TGTGCCAGCTCACGACCCGAGGGGGAGCAGTACTTC; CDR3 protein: CASSRPEGEQYF
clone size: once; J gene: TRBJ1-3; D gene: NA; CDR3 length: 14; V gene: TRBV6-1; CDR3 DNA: TGTGCCAGCCCCTCACAGGGCCCTTCAAACACCATATATTTT; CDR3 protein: CASPSQGPSNTIYF
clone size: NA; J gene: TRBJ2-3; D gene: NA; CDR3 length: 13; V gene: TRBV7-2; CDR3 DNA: TGTGCCAGCAGCTCGGACACGGGGATTACGCAGTATTTT; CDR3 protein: CASSSDTGITQYF
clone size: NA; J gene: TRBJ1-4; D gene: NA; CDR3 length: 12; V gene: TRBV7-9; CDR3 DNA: TGTGCCAGCAGAGGGCTTGGGGAAAAACTGTTTTTT; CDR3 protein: CASRGLGEKLFF
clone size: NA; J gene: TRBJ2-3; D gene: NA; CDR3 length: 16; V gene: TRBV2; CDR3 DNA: TGTGCCAGCACCCGGGGGATTCACGATCGCACAGATACGCAGTATTTT; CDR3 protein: CASTRGIHDRTDTQYF
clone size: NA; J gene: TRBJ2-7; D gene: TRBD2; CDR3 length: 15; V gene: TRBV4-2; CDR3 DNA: TGTGCCAGCAGCCCCGGGACTAGCGGCTCCTACGAGCAGTACTTC; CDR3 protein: CASSPGTSGSYEQYF
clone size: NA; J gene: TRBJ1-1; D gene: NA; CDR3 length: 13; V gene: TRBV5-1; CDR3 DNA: TGCGCCAGCAGCTGGACAGTGAATAATGAAGCTTTCTTT; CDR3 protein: CASSWTVNNEAFF
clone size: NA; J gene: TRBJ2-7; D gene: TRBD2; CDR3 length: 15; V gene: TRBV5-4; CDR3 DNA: TGTGCCAGCAGTCAAGGAGCGGGGTCCTCCTACGAGCAGTACTTC; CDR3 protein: CASSQGAGSSYEQYF
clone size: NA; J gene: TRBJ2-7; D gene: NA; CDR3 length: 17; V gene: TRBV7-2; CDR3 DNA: TGTGCCAGCAGCTTAGGACCCCTTCTAGGAGGCGCTTTCGAGCAGTACTTC; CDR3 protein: CASSLGPLLGGAFEQYF
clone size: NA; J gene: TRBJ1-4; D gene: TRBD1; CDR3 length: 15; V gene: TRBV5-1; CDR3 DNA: TGCGCCAGCAGCCTGCTGCCGGGACAGATTGAAAAACTGTTTTTT; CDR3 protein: CASSLLPGQIEKLFF
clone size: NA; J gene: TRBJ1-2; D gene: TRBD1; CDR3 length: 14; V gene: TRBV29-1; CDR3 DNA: TGCAGCGTAGCCGACAGGGGGGTAGACTATGGCTACACCTTC; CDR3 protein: CSVADRGVDYGYTF
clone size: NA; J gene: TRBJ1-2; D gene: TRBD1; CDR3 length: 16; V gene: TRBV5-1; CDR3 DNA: TGCGCCAGCAGCTTGGGACAGGGAATCTCTATGAATGGCTACACCTTC; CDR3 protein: CASSLGQGISMNGYTF
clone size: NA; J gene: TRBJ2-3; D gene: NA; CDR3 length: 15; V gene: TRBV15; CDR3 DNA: TGTGCCACCAGCTTTCCGGGCGAGAACACAGATACGCAGTATTTT; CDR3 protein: CATSFPGENTDTQYF
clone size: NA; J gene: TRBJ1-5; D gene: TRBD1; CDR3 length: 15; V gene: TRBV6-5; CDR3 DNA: TGTGCCAGCAGCCGGGACAGATCTAGCAATCAGCCCCAGCATTTT; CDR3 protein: CASSRDRSSNQPQHF
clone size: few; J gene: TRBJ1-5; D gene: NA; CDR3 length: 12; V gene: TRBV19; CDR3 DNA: TGTGCCAGTCGAGGGGTGAATCAGCCCCAGCATTTT; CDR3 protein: CASRGVNQPQHF
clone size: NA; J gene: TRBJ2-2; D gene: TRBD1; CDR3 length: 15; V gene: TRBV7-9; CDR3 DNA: TGTGCCAGCTCCCGGACAGGGGTCAACACCGGGGAGCTGTTTTTT; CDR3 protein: CASSRTGVNTGELFF